This T cell receptor (beta chain) was identified in a study of T-cell memory formation after mild COVID-19. TCRdb re-called the 5' RACE reads with MiXCR, one entry per CDR3 protein. The sample contains roughly 50,000 distinct CDR3 sequences, more than 8% of which appear only once. This CDR3 has 16 amino acids. The trim removed 4 bases at V and 4 bases at J, leaving 10 bases unmatched. Germline-derived CDR1 and CDR2 are MDHEN and SYDVKM. The source is a man younger than 30 who had mild COVID-19 (a few samples of this study predate the infection). Cell type and time point are not known. V is TRBV28 and J is TRBJ1-5; 7 nucleotides match TRBD1. Sequenced sample: PBMCs or a T cell subset sorted from them (not recorded which). The CDR3 loop is CASSSPTGWGNQPQHF. CDR3 sequence (DNA): TGTGCCAGCAGTTCCCCGACAGGGTGGGGGAATCAGCCCCAGCATTTT.